This TCR beta chain was identified in a study of beta chain features in type 1 diabetes. As to this clone: The target antigen is unknown.

CDR3 length: 15 residues. The V and J ends lost 3 bases and 4 bases respectively, with 16 bases between them. CDR1 and CDR2 (germline): GTSNPN, SVGIG (reference sequence). Study-wide points: Sampled from patients, naive, central memory and Treg TCRB repertoires appeared more similar than those sampled from healthy donors.

Since all of the isolated RNA was reverse transcribed, expressed TCRB transcripts were what got sequenced. Generated by immunoSEQ multiplex PCR, the TCRdb table keeps only in-frame clones and is missing some. The repertoire includes about 40,000 clones, roughly 45% of them detected once, and around 0.25% sits in the top ten. The chain links TRBV30 to TRBJ1-3, with D possibly TRBD1 on 5 matching bases. The TCR sequence derives from a woman aged 25 to 39 in good health. Material for sequencing was stem cell memory CD4+ T cells from blood. In nucleotides, the CDR3 is TGTGCCTGGAGCCCGGGACTTGTGCCCGGAAACACCATATATTTT. Translation gives CAWSPGLVPGNTIYF.